The 8 T cell receptor beta chains presented below share a single source sample, sequenced in a study of blood T cells in healthy people across ages. Then a second PCR, running about 6 to 11 cycles, was carried out with a sample-barcoded 5' primer and a J-beta primer mix. TCRdb reanalysed the 5' RACE reads using MiXCR and keeps one entry per CDR3 protein. The table shows roughly 900,000 distinct CDR3 sequences, with approximately 49% occurring only once. Source material: blood. The source of these receptors is a man aged 25 to 40 in good health.

The chain has TRBV5-6 and TRBJ2-3; D tentatively fits TRBD1 or TRBD2 (6 bases each). The CDR3 is 13 residues long. Trimming cost V 0 bases and J 9 bases, with 11 bases left between them. Germline V CDR1 and CDR2: SGHDT, YYEEEE. The CDR3 loop reads CASSLGGGHTQYF. The DNA of the CDR3 is TGTGCCAGCAGCTTGGGAGGGGGGCACACGCAGTATTTT.

The V gene is TRBV27, the J gene TRBJ2-3; 11 bases match TRBD2. The CDR3 sequence is 15 residues long. V lost 7 bases, J lost 4 bases, and 7 bases stayed unmatched. The germline V gene encodes CDR1 MNHEY and CDR2 SMNVEV (reference sequence). CDR3 loop: CASTLAGGPADTQYF. The DNA of the CDR3 is TGTGCCAGCACCTTAGCGGGGGGGCCGGCAGATACGCAGTATTTT.

V gene TRBV24-1 combines with J gene TRBJ2-1; D is perhaps TRBD1 or TRBD2 (6 bases each). The CDR3 spans 16 residues. Trimming cost V 0 bases and J 4 bases, with 12 bases left between them. Per germline, CDR1 KGHDR and CDR2 SFDVKD. The chain's CDR3 is CATSDLGGAGYNEQFF. In DNA, the CDR3 is TGTGCCACCAGTGATTTGGGGGGCGCGGGGTACAATGAGCAGTTCTTC.

This clonotype was observed a handful of times. This chain connects TRBV3-1 to TRBJ1-2; the match to TRBD1 covers 7 bases. In germline, CDR1 is LGHDT, CDR2 YNNKEL (reference sequence). After removal of 6 bases from V and 7 bases from J, the junction contained 11 bases not matched to a gene. The CDR3 contains 14 residues. DNA of the CDR3: TGTGCCAGCAGTCCTCAGACAGGGTTAAGTGGCTACACCTTC. Translated: CASSPQTGLSGYTF.

V usage is TRBV6-2 or TRBV6-3 and J usage is TRBJ1-2; 9 positions agree with TRBD1. The CDR3 has 15 residues. V dropped 2 bases and J dropped 7; count of bases not matched to a gene: 8. Germline V gene data show CDR1 as MNHEY and CDR2 as SVGEGT. The CDR3 coding sequence is TGTGCCAGCAGTTACCCCCCGGGACAGGGACGTGGCTACACCTTC. Its protein product is CASSYPPGQGRGYTF.

V gene TRBV20-1 combines with J gene TRBJ2-2; no clear D gene. The CDR3 is 13 residues long. Germline V gene lookup returns CDR1 DFQATT and CDR2 SNEGSKA (reference sequence). V was cut by 0 bases and J by 4 bases, with 6 bases left in between. The CDR3 coding sequence is TGCAGTGCTAGAGAGGGCAGCACCGGGGAGCTGTTTTTT. Protein product: CSAREGSTGELFF.

V usage is TRBV14 and J usage is TRBJ2-6, with 9 bases matching TRBD1. CDR1 and CDR2 from the germline V gene are SGHDN and FVKESK. This CDR3 has 17 amino acids. V gave up 3 bases and J gave up 3 bases; unmatched junction bases: 6. This CDR3 reads CASSQGQGLGGANVLTF. The CDR3 DNA reads as TGTGCCAGCAGCCAGGGACAGGGTCTCGGTGGGGCCAACGTCCTGACTTTC.

The chain employs TRBV20-1 and TRBJ2-1; 8 bases line up with TRBD1. Germline loops: CDR1 DFQATT, CDR2 SNEGSKA (reference sequence). After removal of 1 base from V and 8 bases from J, the junction contained 10 bases not matched to a gene. The CDR3 is made up of 15 amino acids. CDR3 nucleotide sequence: TGCAGTGCTAGAGGCGCGACAGGGGAAACCGATGAGCAGTTCTTC. As protein: CSARGATGETDEQFF.